The entry below describes one T cell receptor (beta chain). This CDR3 has 16 residues. V lost 1 base and J lost 3, with 15 bases in between. Germline lookup yields CDR1 MGHRA and CDR2 YSYEKL. This table comes from immunoSEQ multiplex PCR, and its TCRdb copy is limited to in-frame clones, with some not included. This repertoire shows roughly 200,000 clones, over 75% found once; its top ten account for approximately 3%. The sample originates from a study of blood T cell repertoires in COVID-19. Study-level background: Some COVID-19 samples were acute and others convalescent; all came from the United States, Italy and Spain. Sources were T cells, B-cell-depleted T cells, or PBMCs; the material itself was cDNA or gDNA.

The material sequenced was peripheral blood. The V call is TRBV4-1, the J call TRBJ1-2, with D perhaps matching TRBD1 (6 bases). This clonotype originated in a woman older than 75 with active or convalescent COVID-19. For the CDR3, the DNA is TGCGCCAGCAGCCAAGGGCCAGGGGTTAGGGACTATGGCTACACCTTC. This codes for CASSQGPGVRDYGYTF.